This T cell receptor beta chain comes out of a study of T-cell memory formation after mild COVID-19. Across the study: Clustering of TCRs was largely donor specific.

This CDR3 comprises 13 residues. Trimming pared 5 bases from V and 2 bases from J, leaving 7 bases between. Employing constant-segment primers, 5'RACE generated TCR alpha and TCR beta cDNA libraries bearing sample barcodes and UMIs. TCRdb called the 5' RACE reads again in MiXCR, with one record for every CDR3 protein. This table has 40,000 to 60,000 distinct CDR3 sequences, over 9% appearing once. On this clonotype: What it binds is not known.

Study observations and caveats: Memory cells collected pre-infection included some clones that later responded, suggesting cross-reactive memory joined. Clones that contracted clustered mainly in CM and EM if CD4+ and in EMRA if CD8+.

The chain employs TRBV12-3 or TRBV12-4 and TRBJ2-1; possibly TRBD2 for D (5 bases). Sample: PBMCs or a T cell subset sorted from them (not recorded which). This sequence originates from an adult woman who had mild COVID-19 (a few samples of this study predate the infection). Cell type and time point are not known. For the CDR3, the DNA is TGTGCCAGCAGTCTCGGGACCTACAATGAGCAGTTCTTC. Its protein product is CASSLGTYNEQFF.